The sequence of this T cell receptor beta chain was determined in a study of cytomegalovirus exposure and HLA in healthy donors. The PCR had 60 Vbeta and 13 Jbeta primers. Here immunoSEQ multiplex PCR was the method, and the copy in TCRdb shows in-frame clones only, minus some. This table has 200,000 to 250,000 clones, about 80% appearing once. Notes on this clone: The antigen is not known.

General study points: Reports described diagnosis of cytomegalovirus status by the classifier as highly specific and sensitive. Under in vitro conditions, a few CMV-associated chains were confirmed as specific for CMV antigens.

The receptor's source is an older woman in good health and CMV-seropositive. Specimen: PBMCs.

The CDR3 loop is CASSVVPAGAYNEQFF. The CDR3 DNA follows: TGTGCCAGCAGCGTAGTTCCAGCGGGAGCCTACAATGAGCAGTTCTTC. The chain couples TRBV9 to TRBJ2-1, with TRBD2 identical over 8 bases. This CDR3 is built from 16 residues. Losses at the gene ends were 0 bases for V and 2 bases for J; bases not matched to a gene: 4. Germline V lookup: CDR1 SGDLS, CDR2 YYNGEE.